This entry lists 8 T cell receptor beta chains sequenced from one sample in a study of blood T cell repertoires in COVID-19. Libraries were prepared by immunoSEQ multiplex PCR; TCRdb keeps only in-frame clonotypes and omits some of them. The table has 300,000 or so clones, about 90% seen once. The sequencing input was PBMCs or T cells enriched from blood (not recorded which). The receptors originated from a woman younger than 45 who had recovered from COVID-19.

The CDR3: CASKEGWRDSPLHF. The CDR3 DNA sequence: TGTGCCAGCAAGGAGGGGTGGCGGGATTCACCCCTCCACTTT. The V call is TRBV6-5, the J call TRBJ1-6; possibly TRBD1 for D (5 bases). The germline gives CDR1 MNHEY, CDR2 SVGAGI. The CDR3 contains 14 residues. V lost 7 bases to trimming and J lost 8 bases, with 15 bases between them.

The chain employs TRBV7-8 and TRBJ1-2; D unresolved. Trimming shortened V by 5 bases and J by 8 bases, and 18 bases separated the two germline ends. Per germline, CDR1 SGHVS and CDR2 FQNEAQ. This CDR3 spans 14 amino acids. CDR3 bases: TGTGCCAGCAGCATATTAGACAACCAGTCCGGCTACACCTTC. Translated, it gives CASSILDNQSGYTF.

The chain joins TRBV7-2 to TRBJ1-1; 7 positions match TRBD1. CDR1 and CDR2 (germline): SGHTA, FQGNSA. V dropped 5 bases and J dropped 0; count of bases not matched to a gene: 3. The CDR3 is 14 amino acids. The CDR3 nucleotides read TGTGCCAGCAGCCCGGGACAGATGAACACTGAAGCTTTCTTT. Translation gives CASSPGQMNTEAFF.

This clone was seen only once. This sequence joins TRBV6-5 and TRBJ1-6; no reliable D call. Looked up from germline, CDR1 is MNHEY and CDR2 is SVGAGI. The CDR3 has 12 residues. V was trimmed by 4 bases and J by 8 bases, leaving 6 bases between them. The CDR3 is CASSLVDSPLHF. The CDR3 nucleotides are TGTGCCAGCAGTTTAGTAGATTCACCCCTCCACTTT.

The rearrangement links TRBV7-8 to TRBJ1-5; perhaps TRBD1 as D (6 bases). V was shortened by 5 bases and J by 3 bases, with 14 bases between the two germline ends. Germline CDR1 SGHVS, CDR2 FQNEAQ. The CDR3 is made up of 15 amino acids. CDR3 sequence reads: CASSLTGSINQPQHF. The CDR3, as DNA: TGTGCCAGCAGCCTGACAGGTTCTATCAATCAGCCCCAGCATTTT.

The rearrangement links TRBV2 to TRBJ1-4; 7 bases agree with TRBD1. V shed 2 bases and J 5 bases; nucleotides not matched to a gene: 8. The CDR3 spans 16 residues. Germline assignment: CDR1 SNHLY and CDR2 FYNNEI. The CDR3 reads CASSENLGQRNEKLFF. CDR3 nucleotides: TGTGCCAGCAGTGAAAATCTGGGACAGCGGAATGAAAAACTGTTTTTT.

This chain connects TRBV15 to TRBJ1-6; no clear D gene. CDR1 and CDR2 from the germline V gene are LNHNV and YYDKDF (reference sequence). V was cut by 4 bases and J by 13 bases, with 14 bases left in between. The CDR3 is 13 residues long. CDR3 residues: CATSTPVDSPLHF. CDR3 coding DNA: TGTGCCACCAGCACCCCCGTGGACTCCCCCCTCCACTTT.

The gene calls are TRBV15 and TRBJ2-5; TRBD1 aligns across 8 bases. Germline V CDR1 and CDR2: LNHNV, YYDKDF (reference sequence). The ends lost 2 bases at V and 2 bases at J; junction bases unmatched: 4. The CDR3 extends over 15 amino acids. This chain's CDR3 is CATSRLGTGQETQYF. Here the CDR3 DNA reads TGTGCCACCAGCAGACTGGGGACAGGACAAGAGACCCAGTACTTC.